The TCR beta chain under discussion was sequenced for a study of blood T cell repertoires in COVID-19 (dated by TCRdb to the early 2020s). About the investigation overall: The collaborator samples originated in the United States, Italy and Spain and spanned the acute and convalescent phases of COVID-19. The material from the prospective study consisted of cDNA or gDNA derived from T cells, B-cell-depleted T cells, or PBMCs. Deeply sampled blood TCRbeta repertoires from subjects exposed to, actively infected with, or recovered from COVID-19 were included in the dataset. A freely available public database, intended as a resource for researchers studying the immune response to SARS-CoV-2, is where the repertoires were released. The samples were drawn from the first 160 participants of the ongoing ImmuneRACE study and from some 1,300 subjects provided by 6 global collaborators. Nearly every sample came with metadata listing a de-identified subject ID, COVID-19 status, age in years and sex. Where available, HLA class I and class II types were taken from metadata supplied by the sample provider and were not determined by assay-based typing. Findings and caveats that apply to the study as a whole: Clinical and demographic metadata were provided uncurated, with the amount varying by source and participant.

Inclusive of the bounding cysteine and phenylalanine, the CDR3 is 15 residues long. The kept DNA is CDR3 alone, 45 bases in frame from the first base. From V the trimming removes 5 bases and from J it removes 3 bases, while the gene matches leave 5 bases of the junction unaccounted for. CDR1 and CDR2 were assigned from the germline V gene as MNHEY and SVGAGI. The collaborating institutions used their own protocols to collect whole blood in K2EDTA tubes. For TCRbeta analysis, collaborators shipped samples in one of three forms: frozen whole blood, isolated PBMCs, or DNA extracted from either of those sample types. The immunoSEQ Assay, a bias-controlled multiplex PCR, was used to amplify TCRbeta CDR3 regions from genomic DNA. In the source study's methods: Nucleated cell counts per sample were estimated from amplification of reference gene primers within the assay. Sequence reads were collapsed and filtered to measure the absolute abundance of every unique TCRbeta CDR3 rearrangement. For each sample, productive Simpson clonality was calculated as the square root of Simpson's diversity index over productive rearrangements. This is the immuneACCESS table as TCRdb keeps it, with only in-frame sequences that have V and J called. A part of the clones is gone; compared with another copy, unresolved V genes explain less than half, and the rest is unexplained. The V and J calls and the clone size are those of that table, but D and trimming were determined from the DNA. Across this sample there are nearly 95,000 clones, with roughly 90% seen only once. About 1.6% of the sample is in the top ten clones.

Concerning this clone: Its antigen is currently not known. Base qualities are not recorded, but no much larger clone differs from it by a single base.

Sequenced: peripheral blood. Recombination connected TRBV6-5 to TRBJ2-2; 8 junctional bases match TRBD1. The sequence was collected from a human donor with active COVID-19. The donor label of this sample is uncertain. DNA sequence: TGTGCCAGCAGTCGACAGGGGTGGGACACCGGGGAGCTGTTTTTT. Translated, this gives CASSRQGWDTGELFF.